Reported below is one TCR beta chain. This CDR3 spans 15 amino acids. Trimming removed 1 base from V and 4 bases from J; junction bases left unmatched: 5. Looked up from germline, CDR1 is SGHAT and CDR2 is FQNNGV. This sample is part of a study of shared clonotypes between healthy human individuals. The protocol was immunoSEQ multiplex PCR, while the TCRdb copy is restricted to in-frame clones and leaves out a portion. The table includes 1,400,000 or so clones, about 98.5% detected once. The TCR originated in a man younger than 40 in good health. Sequenced material: naive CD4+ T cells sorted from blood. Subset: CD45RA+ positively selected. The V call is TRBV11-2, the J call TRBJ2-7; 9 bases agree with TRBD1. The CDR3 spells CASSLGDREMYEQYF. CDR3 DNA: TGTGCCAGCAGCTTAGGGGACAGGGAAATGTACGAGCAGTACTTC. The entire variable domain, with the rest obtained from reference TRBV11-2 and TRBJ2-7, is as follows: EAGVAQSPRYKIIEKRQSVAFWCNPISGHATLYWYQQILGQGPKLLIQFQNNGVVDDSQLPKDRFSAERLKGVDSTLKIQPAKLEDSAVYLCASSLGDREMYEQYFGPGTRLTVT.